One sample yielded the 2 T cell receptor beta chains listed below, sequenced in a study of cytomegalovirus exposure and HLA in healthy donors. Profiling relied on immunoSEQ multiplex PCR, and the TCRdb table lists in-frame clones only, not all of them. This table holds some 59,000 clones, approximately 92% found once. The material sequenced was PBMCs. Every receptor here comes from a woman younger than 35 in good health and CMV-seronegative.

The chain combines TRBV6-5 with TRBJ1-1; TRBD1 matches 7 bases. The CDR3 is 14 amino acids. Losses at the gene ends were 4 bases for V and 1 base for J; bases not matched to a gene: 3. Germline CDR1 MNHEY, CDR2 SVGAGI. The chain's CDR3 is CASSLGQSNTEAFF. CDR3 nucleotide sequence: TGTGCCAGCAGTTTGGGACAGTCGAACACTGAAGCTTTCTTT.

The CDR3 loop reads CASSLTSTSNGSSYNEQFF. The CDR3 DNA follows: TGTGCCAGCAGCTTAACCTCGACTAGCAATGGGAGCTCCTACAATGAGCAGTTCTTC. The rearrangement joins TRBV13 to TRBJ2-1; 7 bases align to TRBD2. V shed 2 bases, J shed 0 bases, and the junction held 13 bases outside the gene matches. The germline gives CDR1 PRHDT, CDR2 FYEKMQ (reference sequence). This CDR3 region has 19 residues.